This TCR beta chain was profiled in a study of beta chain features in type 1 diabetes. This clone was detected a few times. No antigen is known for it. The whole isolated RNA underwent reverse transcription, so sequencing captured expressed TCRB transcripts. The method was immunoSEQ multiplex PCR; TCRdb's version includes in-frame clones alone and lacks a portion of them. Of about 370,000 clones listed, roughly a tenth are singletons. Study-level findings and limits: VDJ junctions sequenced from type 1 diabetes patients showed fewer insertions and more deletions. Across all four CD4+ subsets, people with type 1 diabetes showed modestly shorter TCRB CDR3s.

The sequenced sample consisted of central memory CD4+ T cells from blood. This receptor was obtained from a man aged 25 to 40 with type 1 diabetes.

The CDR3 reads CASITTDRGLRAFF. The CDR3 nucleotides are TGTGCCAGCATTACGACGGACAGGGGGTTGAGGGCTTTCTTT. The chain links TRBV28 to TRBJ1-1, with 10 bases lining up with TRBD1. CDR1 and CDR2 from the germline V gene are MDHEN and SYDVKM. The length of the CDR3 is 14 residues. With V trimmed by 7 bases and J by 11 bases, 13 bases remained unmatched.